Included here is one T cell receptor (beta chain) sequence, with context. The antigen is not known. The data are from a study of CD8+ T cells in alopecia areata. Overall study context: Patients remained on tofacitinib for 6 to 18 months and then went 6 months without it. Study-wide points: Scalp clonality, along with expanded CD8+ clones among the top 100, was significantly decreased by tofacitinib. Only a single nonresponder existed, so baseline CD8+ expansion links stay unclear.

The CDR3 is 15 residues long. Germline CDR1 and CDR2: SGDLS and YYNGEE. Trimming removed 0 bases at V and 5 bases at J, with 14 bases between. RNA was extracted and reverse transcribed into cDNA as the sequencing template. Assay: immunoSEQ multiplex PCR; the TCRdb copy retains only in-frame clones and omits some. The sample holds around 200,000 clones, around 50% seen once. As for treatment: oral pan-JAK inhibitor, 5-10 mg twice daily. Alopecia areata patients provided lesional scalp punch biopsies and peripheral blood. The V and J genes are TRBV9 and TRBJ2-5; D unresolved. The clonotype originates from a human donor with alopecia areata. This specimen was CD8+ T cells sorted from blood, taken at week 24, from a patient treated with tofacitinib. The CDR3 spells CASSVDGVMRETQYF. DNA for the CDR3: TGTGCCAGCAGCGTAGATGGGGTGATGAGGGAGACCCAGTACTTC.